Below, 22 T cell receptor beta chains from the same sample are listed, as sequenced in a study of T cell changes during pregnancy in multiple sclerosis (dated by TCRdb to the late 2010s). The library was prepared using the immunoSEQ multiplex PCR assay. Sourced from immuneACCESS, this table was stored by TCRdb with only in-frame sequences that have V and J called. A share of the clones is absent; for the studies checked, an unresolved V gene accounts for under half, and the remainder has no known explanation. For this sample the table gives about 40,000 clones, of which 80% to 90% were detected only once. The ten top clones hold 5.2% of the sample. This material consisted of peripheral blood, taken in the first trimester of pregnancy. The receptors come from a female donor in good health, enrolled as a control in a pregnancy study.

The chain is built from TRBV10-2 and TRBJ2-3, with D possibly matching TRBD2 (8 bases). CDR1 is WSHSY, CDR2 SAAADI, per germline. This CDR3 is 20 amino acids long. Trimming cost V 7 bases and J 4 bases, with 33 bases left between them. The CDR3 spells CASNSRGQPAGGGTPDTQYF. The DNA of the CDR3 is TGCGCCAGCAACAGTAGGGGACAGCCGGCGGGGGGAGGGACTCCAGATACGCAGTATTTT.

The rearrangement joins TRBV27 to TRBJ2-7; TRBD2 aligns across 10 bases. This CDR3 is 14 amino acids long. Trimming took 6 bases from V and 3 from J; bases not matched to a gene: 5. In germline, CDR1 is MNHEY, CDR2 SMNVEV (reference sequence). This CDR3 reads CASSTRTSGYEQYF. Here the CDR3 DNA reads TGTGCCAGCAGCACCCGGACTAGCGGCTACGAGCAGTACTTC.

The V call is TRBV19, the J call TRBJ2-3; TRBD2 might be the D (5 bases). The CDR3 covers 15 residues. Germline values: CDR1 LNHDA, CDR2 SQIVND (reference sequence). V was shortened by 5 bases and J by 2 bases, with 14 bases between the two germline ends. This CDR3 reads CASSPWRSHTDTQYF. The DNA for the CDR3 is TGTGCCAGTAGTCCGTGGAGGTCCCACACAGATACGCAGTATTTT.

The genes are TRBV7-8 and TRBJ1-5; 8 bases align to TRBD1. Unmatched junction bases numbered 14, after V lost 5 bases and J lost 5 bases. The CDR3 has 17 amino acids. Germline values: CDR1 SGHVS, CDR2 FQNEAQ. CDR3 residues: CASSRQGTQQGDQPQHF. The CDR3 DNA reads as TGTGCCAGCAGCCGTCAAGGTACCCAACAGGGGGATCAGCCCCAGCATTTT.

The chain recombines TRBV5-8 with TRBJ2-5; 12 nucleotides line up with TRBD2. Germline V gene lookup returns CDR1 SGHTS and CDR2 YDEGEE. The length of the CDR3 is 17 residues. The J segment lost 4 bases and the V segment lost 3 bases, leaving 10 bases of the junction unmatched. CDR3 sequence: CASSSRLAGARGETQYF. The CDR3 nucleotides are TGTGCCAGCAGCTCCCGACTAGCGGGAGCGAGGGGAGAGACCCAGTACTTC.

The genes are TRBV7-2 and TRBJ2-1; D ambiguous. The CDR3 loop spans 15 amino acids. The germline V gene has CDR1 SGHTA and CDR2 FQGNSA. The V gene lost 3 bases and the J gene lost 4 bases, with 13 bases spanning the gap. CDR3 in amino acids: CASSFMSRSYNEQFF. Written as DNA, the CDR3 is TGTGCCAGCAGCTTTATGAGCAGGTCATACAATGAGCAGTTCTTC.

This clone was seen a few times. The chain recombines TRBV11-3 with TRBJ2-1, with 11 bases fitting TRBD2. The CDR3 length is 15 residues. V shed 6 bases, J shed 5 bases, and the junction held 6 bases outside the gene matches. The germline V gene encodes CDR1 SGHNT and CDR2 YENEEA. The CDR3 spells CASSLTSGSHNEQFF. The CDR3 DNA reads as TGTGCCAGCAGTCTTACTAGCGGGAGCCACAATGAGCAGTTCTTC.

The rearrangement links TRBV7-6 to TRBJ2-1; TRBD2 aligns across 7 bases. V was pared by 5 bases and J by 2 bases, with 12 bases of the junction left unmatched. There are 17 residues in the CDR3. Germline V CDR1 and CDR2: SGHVS, FNYEAQ. The DNA of the CDR3 is TGTGCCAGCAGCCTAGGGACTACCCAAACAACCTACAATGAGCAGTTCTTC. This codes for CASSLGTTQTTYNEQFF.

This rearrangement joins TRBV6-4 to TRBJ2-6; 7 bases are shared with TRBD2. Germline values: CDR1 MRHNA, CDR2 SNTAGT. CDR3 length equals 16 residues. V shed 5 bases and J 0 bases; nucleotides not matched to a gene: 4. DNA of the CDR3: TGTGCCAGCAGTTCCGGGGGGAGCTCTGGGGCCAACGTCCTGACTTTC. Residues: CASSSGGSSGANVLTF.

The J gene is TRBJ1-2, the V gene TRBV6-5, with D perhaps TRBD1 (6 bases). V was trimmed by 0 bases and J by 4 bases, leaving 15 bases between them. The CDR3 runs 16 residues. Germline V gene lookup returns CDR1 MNHEY and CDR2 SVGAGI. The CDR3 spells CASSYSRGRGGYGYTF. The CDR3 region has the DNA TGTGCCAGCAGTTACTCAAGGGGGAGGGGCGGCTATGGCTACACCTTC.

CDR3 nucleotides: TGTGCCAGCAGCCCGGCAGGGCCTTTGAACACTGAAGCTTTCTTT. Translated: CASSPAGPLNTEAFF. The V gene is TRBV9, the J gene TRBJ1-1; perhaps TRBD1 as D (5 bases). V lost 4 bases, J lost 0 bases, and 13 bases lay in between. Looked up from germline, CDR1 is SGDLS and CDR2 is YYNGEE. The CDR3 extends over 15 amino acids.

This chain connects TRBV6-5 to TRBJ2-7, with a possible D match to TRBD2 (5 bases). The CDR3 length is 15 residues. V was clipped by 0 bases and J by 6 bases, with 15 bases between them. CDR1 MNHEY and CDR2 SVGAGI come from the germline V gene. In DNA, the CDR3 is TGTGCCAGCAGTTACTCGAACTCGGGGAAGGGCGAGCAGTACTTC. This codes for CASSYSNSGKGEQYF.

The rearrangement joins TRBV7-9 to TRBJ2-3; 9 nucleotides match TRBD2. Germline values: CDR1 SEHNR, CDR2 FQNEAQ (reference sequence). J lost 4 bases, V lost 4 bases, and 15 bases had no gene match. This CDR3 comprises 18 residues. The CDR3 spells CASSSPTRAGGSSDTQYF. The CDR3 DNA follows: TGTGCCAGCAGCTCCCCGACTAGAGCGGGAGGATCGTCAGATACGCAGTATTTT.

This clone was picked up one time. The CDR3: CASSYDRGGNSPLHF. Written as DNA, the CDR3 is TGTGCCAGCAGTTACGACAGGGGAGGGAATTCACCCCTCCACTTT. This chain connects TRBV6-5 to TRBJ1-6, with 8 bases identical to TRBD1. V shed 2 bases, J shed 7 bases, and the junction held 4 bases outside the gene matches. Per germline, CDR1 MNHEY and CDR2 SVGAGI. The CDR3 contains 15 residues.

The chain employs TRBV19 and TRBJ1-1; 9 nucleotides line up with TRBD1. Germline assignment: CDR1 LNHDA and CDR2 SQIVND (reference sequence). J lost 4 bases, V lost 5 bases, and 5 bases had no gene match. The CDR3 sequence is 14 residues long. The CDR3 nucleotides are TGTGCCAGTAGTTTCTTGGGACAGGGCACTGAAGCTTTCTTT. Protein: CASSFLGQGTEAFF.

J is TRBJ2-3 and V is TRBV18; 11 nucleotides agree with TRBD2. CDR1 is KGHSH and CDR2 is LQKENI in the germline V gene. The ends lost 0 bases at V and 8 bases at J; junction bases unmatched: 10. The CDR3 extends over 17 amino acids. This chain's CDR3 is CASSPPLAGGEVFTQYF. As DNA, the CDR3 is TGTGCCAGCTCACCACCGCTAGCGGGAGGAGAAGTGTTTACGCAGTATTTT.

The chain is built from TRBV6-4 and TRBJ1-2; 11 bases are a match to TRBD1. The CDR3 totals 14 residues. Trimming took 3 bases from V and 6 from J; bases not matched to a gene: 3. Looked up from germline, CDR1 is MRHNA and CDR2 is SNTAGT. CDR3 bases: TGTGCCAGCAGTGAGGGACAGGGGGGAAATGGCTACACCTTC. As protein: CASSEGQGGNGYTF.

The V and J genes are TRBV7-3 and TRBJ2-3; 14 positions match TRBD2. CDR3 length: 16 residues. The J segment lost 4 bases and the V segment lost 5 bases, leaving 5 bases of the junction unmatched. Germline CDR1 is SGHTA and CDR2 is FQGTGA. This chain's CDR3 is CASSRGLAGGSDTQYF. CDR3 nucleotides: TGTGCCAGCAGCCGCGGACTAGCGGGAGGTTCAGATACGCAGTATTTT.

The gene calls are TRBV6-5 and TRBJ2-7; a possible D gene is TRBD2 (6 bases). CDR1 MNHEY and CDR2 SVGAGI come from the germline V gene. V lost 6 bases and J lost 0, with 15 bases in between. The CDR3 runs 15 residues. The CDR3 sequence is CASSRTGGTSYEQYF. Written as DNA, the CDR3 is TGTGCCAGCAGCCGTACTGGGGGGACCTCCTACGAGCAGTACTTC.

The chain is built from TRBV7-9 and TRBJ2-3; TRBD2 aligns across 9 bases. Unmatched junction bases numbered 5, after V lost 1 base and J lost 3 bases. The CDR3 contains 16 residues. Germline loops: CDR1 SEHNR, CDR2 FQNEAQ (reference sequence). The CDR3 protein is CASSLGTSALTDTQYF. Written as DNA, the CDR3 is TGTGCCAGCAGCTTAGGGACTAGCGCCTTAACAGATACGCAGTATTTT.

This chain joins TRBV18 and TRBJ2-2; the D gene is possibly TRBD2 (5 bases). CDR1 is KGHSH and CDR2 is LQKENI in the germline V gene. This CDR3 spans 17 amino acids. Deletions cut 0 bases from V and 1 base from J, with 12 bases between. Here the CDR3 DNA reads TGTGCCAGCTCACCACCGAGCGGCAGACTGAACACCGGGGAGCTGTTTTTT. Its protein product is CASSPPSGRLNTGELFF.

V is TRBV25-1 and J is TRBJ2-7; D is undetermined. CDR1 MGHDK and CDR2 SYGVNS come from the germline V gene. This CDR3 comprises 12 residues. The V end was cut by 6 bases, the J end by 5 bases, with 11 bases between. DNA of the CDR3: TGTGCCAGCAGCACCTTTGGCAACGAGCAGTACTTC. It yields the protein CASSTFGNEQYF.